A selection of T cell receptor beta chains follows, all from one sample in a study of blood T cell repertoires in COVID-19. Profiling relied on immunoSEQ multiplex PCR, and the TCRdb table lists in-frame clones only, not all of them. Of about 50,000 clones listed, about four fifths are singletons. Sequenced: peripheral blood. These receptors all stem from a man between 60 and 70 years old with acute or convalescent COVID-19. Each CDR3 is given with its conserved first and last residue. D genes are given only for firm matches. For some rows the clone size is stated as once, few or many, or as a class when expanded; others skip it.

v_call: TRBV2
d_call: -
j_call: TRBJ2-7
clone_size: -
cdr3_aa: CASTGTYEQYF
cdr3_nt: TGTGCCAGCACCGGGACTTACGAGCAGTACTTC

v_call: TRBV3-1/TRBV3-2
d_call: -
j_call: TRBJ2-1
clone_size: -
cdr3_aa: CASSQDFYNEQFF
cdr3_nt: TGTGCCAGCAGCCAAGACTTTTACAATGAGCAGTTCTTC

v_call: TRBV29-1
d_call: -
j_call: TRBJ1-3
clone_size: -
cdr3_aa: CSVEKTGAGNTIYF
cdr3_nt: TGCAGCGTTGAAAAGACGGGGGCTGGAAACACCATATATTTT

v_call: TRBV12-3/TRBV12-4
d_call: TRBD2
j_call: TRBJ2-5
clone_size: -
cdr3_aa: CASGDYLETQYF
cdr3_nt: TGTGCCAGCGGGGACTACCTAGAGACCCAGTACTTC

v_call: TRBV19
d_call: TRBD1
j_call: TRBJ2-1
clone_size: -
cdr3_aa: CASRLTGGLSNEQFF
cdr3_nt: TGTGCCAGCCGCCTCACAGGGGGGCTTAGCAATGAGCAGTTCTTC

v_call: TRBV4-1
d_call: TRBD1
j_call: TRBJ1-5
clone_size: -
cdr3_aa: CASSSRQGLNQPQHF
cdr3_nt: TGCGCCAGCAGCTCACGACAGGGCCTCAATCAGCCCCAGCATTTT

v_call: TRBV4-3
d_call: -
j_call: TRBJ2-3
clone_size: -
cdr3_aa: CASSQEIARGGGDTQYF
cdr3_nt: TGCGCCAGCAGCCAAGAGATAGCTCGGGGAGGTGGAGATACGCAGTATTTT

v_call: TRBV2
d_call: TRBD1
j_call: TRBJ1-5
clone_size: -
cdr3_aa: CASSTGQNSNQPQHF
cdr3_nt: TGTGCCAGCAGTACGGGACAGAATAGCAATCAGCCCCAGCATTTT

v_call: TRBV2
d_call: TRBD1
j_call: TRBJ1-4
clone_size: -
cdr3_aa: CASRGTGQSWGNEKLFF
cdr3_nt: TGTGCCAGCAGGGGGACAGGGCAGTCCTGGGGGAATGAAAAACTGTTTTTT

v_call: TRBV19
d_call: -
j_call: TRBJ1-1
clone_size: -
cdr3_aa: CASKRDIGNTEAFF
cdr3_nt: TGTGCCAGTAAGCGGGATATAGGGAACACTGAAGCTTTCTTT

v_call: TRBV7-7
d_call: -
j_call: TRBJ1-3
clone_size: -
cdr3_aa: CASSSPRQGPSGNTIYF
cdr3_nt: TGTGCCAGCAGCTCACCTAGGCAGGGCCCCTCTGGAAACACCATATATTTT

v_call: TRBV15
d_call: TRBD2
j_call: TRBJ2-1
clone_size: -
cdr3_aa: CATSRDRRLAGGRHEQFF
cdr3_nt: TGTGCCACCAGCAGAGATCGGCGACTAGCGGGGGGGCGTCATGAGCAGTTCTTC

v_call: TRBV7-8
d_call: TRBD1
j_call: TRBJ1-1
clone_size: -
cdr3_aa: CASSRYVTGDTEAFF
cdr3_nt: TGTGCCAGCAGCAGATACGTAACAGGGGACACTGAAGCTTTCTTT

v_call: TRBV30
d_call: -
j_call: TRBJ1-4
clone_size: -
cdr3_aa: CAWNIRDEKLFF
cdr3_nt: TGTGCCTGGAATATTAGAGATGAAAAACTGTTTTTT

v_call: TRBV2
d_call: TRBD1
j_call: TRBJ1-1
clone_size: -
cdr3_aa: CASSDPNEGAHWTEAFF
cdr3_nt: TGTGCCAGCAGTGATCCCAATGAGGGGGCGCACTGGACTGAAGCTTTCTTT

v_call: TRBV30
d_call: TRBD2
j_call: TRBJ2-3
clone_size: -
cdr3_aa: CAWTSGASGWTDTQYF
cdr3_nt: TGTGCCTGGACCTCCGGAGCTAGCGGCTGGACAGATACGCAGTATTTT

v_call: TRBV5-4
d_call: -
j_call: TRBJ2-1
clone_size: few
cdr3_aa: CASSQGLPGGYNEQFF
cdr3_nt: TGTGCCAGCTCTCAGGGGCTCCCGGGCGGCTACAATGAGCAGTTCTTC

v_call: TRBV18
d_call: -
j_call: TRBJ1-3
clone_size: -
cdr3_aa: CASSRGSPHSGNTIYF
cdr3_nt: TGTGCCAGCTCCCGAGGCAGTCCCCACTCTGGAAACACCATATATTTT

v_call: TRBV19
d_call: -
j_call: TRBJ1-1
clone_size: -
cdr3_aa: CASSIGGGYTEAFF
cdr3_nt: TGTGCCAGTAGTATAGGTGGGGGCTACACTGAAGCTTTCTTT

v_call: TRBV2
d_call: -
j_call: TRBJ1-1
clone_size: once
cdr3_aa: CASSVVRENTEAFF
cdr3_nt: TGTGCCAGCAGTGTTGTCAGGGAGAACACTGAAGCTTTCTTT

v_call: TRBV5-1
d_call: -
j_call: TRBJ2-2
clone_size: -
cdr3_aa: CASSYFRDTGELFF
cdr3_nt: TGCGCCAGCTCCTATTTCCGGGACACCGGGGAGCTGTTTTTT

v_call: TRBV7-2
d_call: -
j_call: TRBJ1-2
clone_size: -
cdr3_aa: CASSLLSGGFYGYTF
cdr3_nt: TGTGCCAGCAGCTTATTGAGCGGGGGATTCTATGGCTACACCTTC

v_call: TRBV12-5
d_call: -
j_call: TRBJ2-2
clone_size: -
cdr3_aa: CASVPGHDTGELFF
cdr3_nt: TGTGCTAGTGTTCCGGGACACGACACCGGGGAGCTGTTTTTT

v_call: TRBV21-1
d_call: -
j_call: TRBJ1-2
clone_size: -
cdr3_aa: CASSKGAGMDGYTF
cdr3_nt: TGTGCCAGCAGCAAAGGGGCCGGGATGGATGGCTACACCTTC